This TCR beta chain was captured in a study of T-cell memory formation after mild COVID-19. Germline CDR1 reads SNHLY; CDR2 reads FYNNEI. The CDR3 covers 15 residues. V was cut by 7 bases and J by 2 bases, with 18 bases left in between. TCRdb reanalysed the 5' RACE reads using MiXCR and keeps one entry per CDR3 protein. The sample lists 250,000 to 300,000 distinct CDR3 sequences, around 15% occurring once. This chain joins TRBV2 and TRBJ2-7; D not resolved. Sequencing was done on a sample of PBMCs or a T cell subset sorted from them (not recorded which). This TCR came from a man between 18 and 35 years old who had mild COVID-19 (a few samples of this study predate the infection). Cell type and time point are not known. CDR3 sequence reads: CASKPSVGQTYEQYF. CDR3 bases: TGTGCCAGCAAGCCCTCAGTCGGCCAGACCTACGAGCAGTACTTC.